This T cell receptor (beta chain) was obtained from a study of blood T cell repertoires in COVID-19. In the study overall: Samples representing acute and convalescent COVID-19 were sourced from the United States, Italy and Spain. The analysed material was cDNA or gDNA that came from T cells, B-cell-depleted T cells, or PBMCs.

This clone was detected once. V was pared by 1 base and J by 3 bases, with 11 bases between. Germline CDR1 and CDR2: SGHRS and YFSETQ. CDR3 length: 14 amino acids. The table came from immunoSEQ multiplex PCR; TCRdb's copy has only in-frame clones and leaves some out. The table has about 92,000 clones, around 86% seen once. The source of this sequence is a woman over 75 with active or convalescent COVID-19. Sequenced material: peripheral blood. The chain is built from TRBV5-1 and TRBJ2-7; D possibly corresponds to TRBD1 (6 bases). CDR3 in amino acids: CASSLPGDIYEQYF. The CDR3 DNA sequence: TGCGCCAGCAGCTTGCCCGGGGACATCTACGAGCAGTACTTC.